This T cell receptor (beta chain) was sequenced for a study of blood T cell repertoires in COVID-19. The data were produced by immunoSEQ multiplex PCR, yet TCRdb's version contains in-frame clones alone and is incomplete. The table records about 440,000 clones, around 88% of them present only once. Deletions cut 7 bases from V and 2 bases from J, with 11 bases between. Germline CDR1 SGHVS, CDR2 FQNEAQ. The CDR3 extends over 13 amino acids. This chain links TRBV7-8 with TRBJ2-5; a weak D match, TRBD2 (5 bases). This TCR was sampled from a woman between 45 and 65 years old with COVID-19, enrolled during active disease. The specimen sequenced was peripheral blood. CDR3 residues: CASNLGGQETQYF. CDR3 DNA: TGTGCCAGCAACTTGGGCGGGCAAGAGACCCAGTACTTC.